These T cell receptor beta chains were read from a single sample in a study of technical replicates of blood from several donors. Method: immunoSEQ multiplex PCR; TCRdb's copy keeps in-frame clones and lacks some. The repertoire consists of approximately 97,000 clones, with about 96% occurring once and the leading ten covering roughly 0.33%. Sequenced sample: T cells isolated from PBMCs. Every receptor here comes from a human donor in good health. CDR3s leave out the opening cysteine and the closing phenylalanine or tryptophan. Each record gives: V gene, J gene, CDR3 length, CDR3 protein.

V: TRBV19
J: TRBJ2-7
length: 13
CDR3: ASSKDRGLTYEQY

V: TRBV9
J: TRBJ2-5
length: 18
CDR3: ASSVALGQGMRFYCGTQY

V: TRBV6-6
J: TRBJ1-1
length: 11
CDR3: ASTLDGNTEAF

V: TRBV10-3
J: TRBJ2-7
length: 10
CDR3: AISDQVYEQY

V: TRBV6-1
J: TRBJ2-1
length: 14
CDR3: ASSEFGRGSYNEQF

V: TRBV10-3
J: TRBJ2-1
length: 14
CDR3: AIGLAEAGLYNEQF

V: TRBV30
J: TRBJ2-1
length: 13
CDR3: AWMEVALLEGEQF

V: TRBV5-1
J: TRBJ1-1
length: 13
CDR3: ASSSLLAGDTEAF

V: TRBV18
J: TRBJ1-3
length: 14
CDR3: ASSPPGTSGGNTIY

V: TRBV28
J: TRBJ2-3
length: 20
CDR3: ASSYPPSGTGPFLPSTDTQY

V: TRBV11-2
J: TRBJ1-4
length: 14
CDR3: ASSSPGTGNNEKLF

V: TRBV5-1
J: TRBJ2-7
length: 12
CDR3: ASRIGGNLYEQY

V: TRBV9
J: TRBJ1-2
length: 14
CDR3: ASSSHPGQGNYGYT

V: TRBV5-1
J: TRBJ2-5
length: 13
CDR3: ASRSYRGPQETQY

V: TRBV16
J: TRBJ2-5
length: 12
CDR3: ASSKTSPQETQY

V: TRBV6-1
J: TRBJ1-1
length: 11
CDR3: ASSPGQGVQAF

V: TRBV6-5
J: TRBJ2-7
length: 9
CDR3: ASSYSSEQY

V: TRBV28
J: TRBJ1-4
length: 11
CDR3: ASRDRFGEKLF

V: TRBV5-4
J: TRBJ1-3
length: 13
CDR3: ASSLQGDSGNTIY

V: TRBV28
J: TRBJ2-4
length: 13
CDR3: ASSLNEGLKNIQY

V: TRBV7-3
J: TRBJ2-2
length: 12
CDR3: ASSSLANTGELF

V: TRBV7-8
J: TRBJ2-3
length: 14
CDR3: ASSLVLATGTDTQY

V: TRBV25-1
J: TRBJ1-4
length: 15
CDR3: ASSEDRGTSTNEKLF

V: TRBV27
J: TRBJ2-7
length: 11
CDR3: ASSVTVNYEQY

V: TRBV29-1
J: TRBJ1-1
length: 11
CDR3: SVRTGMNTEAF

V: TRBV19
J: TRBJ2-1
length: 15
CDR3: ASSILTAQGRRNEQF

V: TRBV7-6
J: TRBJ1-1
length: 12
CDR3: ASSLGGDNTEAF

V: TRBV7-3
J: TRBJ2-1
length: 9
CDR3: ASSAGDGQF

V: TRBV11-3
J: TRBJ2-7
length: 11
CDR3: ASSHDRGDGQY

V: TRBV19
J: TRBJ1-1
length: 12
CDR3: ASRLALQGGEAF

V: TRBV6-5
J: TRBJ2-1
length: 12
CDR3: ASSWTGLTNEQF

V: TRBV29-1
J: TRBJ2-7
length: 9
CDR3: SVDTTYEQY

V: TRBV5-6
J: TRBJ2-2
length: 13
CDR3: ASSSLRESTGELF

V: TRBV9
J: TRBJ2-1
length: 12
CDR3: ASSARRVFGEQF

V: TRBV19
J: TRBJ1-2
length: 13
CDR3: ASSTGTGGNYGYT

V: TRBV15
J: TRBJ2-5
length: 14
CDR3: ATSRDLRQAQETQY

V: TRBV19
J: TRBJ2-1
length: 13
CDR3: ASSPEGQGANEQF

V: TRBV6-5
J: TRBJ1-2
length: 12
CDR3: ASTQGGANYGYT

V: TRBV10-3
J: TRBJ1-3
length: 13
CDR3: AISESGFERDTIY

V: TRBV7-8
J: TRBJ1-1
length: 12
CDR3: ASSLNGAATEAF

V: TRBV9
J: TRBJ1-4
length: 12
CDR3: ASSVDRANEKLF

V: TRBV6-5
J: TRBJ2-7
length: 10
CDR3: ASSKTGVEQY

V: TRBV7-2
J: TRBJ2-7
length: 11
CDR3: ASSPRQGREQY